The clone carrying this T cell receptor (beta chain) was recorded a few times. Assay used: immunoSEQ multiplex PCR; TCRdb lists only in-frame clones, some missing. The table has about 41,000 clones, around 93% seen once. Germline V CDR1 and CDR2: MNHEY, SVGAGI. This CDR3 spans 15 amino acids. V lost 5 bases, J lost 7 bases, and 18 bases lay in between. This sample was taken from a study of T cell changes during pregnancy in multiple sclerosis. The chain has TRBV6-5 and TRBJ2-1; TRBD2 is a possible D gene (6 bases). Source: CD8+ T cells from peripheral blood mononuclear cells, taken in the third trimester of pregnancy. The TCR originated in a female donor with multiple sclerosis, enrolled in a pregnancy study. The CDR3 region has the DNA TGTGCCAGCAGTCCGGGGGACCAGGCGAGGAATGAGCAGTTCTTC. Protein: CASSPGDQARNEQFF.